These 27 T cell receptor beta chains share one sample of origin, sequenced in a study of blood T cell repertoires in COVID-19 (dated by TCRdb to 2019 to 2021). The receptor library was made with the immunoSEQ multiplex PCR assay. The immuneACCESS repertoire file appears here via TCRdb, limited to in-frame rearrangements. These files lack a portion of the clones; in checked studies, under half of the deficit traces to unresolved V genes, and the cause of the others is not known. For this sample the table gives 150,000 to 200,000 clones, of which around 80% were detected only once. The ten largest make up approximately 12% of the sample. Sequenced: peripheral blood. Every receptor here comes from a man aged 45-60 years who had recovered from COVID-19.

V gene TRBV6-5 combines with J gene TRBJ1-1, with D possibly being TRBD1 (6 bases). CDR1 and CDR2 from the germline V gene are MNHEY and SVGAGI. The CDR3 has 16 residues. V lost 0 bases and J lost 6, with 17 bases in between. In DNA form, the CDR3 reads TGTGCCAGCAGTTACTCGATCAGGGGCACGCACGCTGAAGCTTTCTTT. Amino acids: CASSYSIRGTHAEAFF.

The CDR3 nucleotides are TGTGCCAGCATCAGGCTAAGGGGATCCGCGAACACCGGGGAGCTGTTTTTT. Its protein is CASIRLRGSANTGELFF. The chain employs TRBV2 and TRBJ2-2; maybe TRBD1 (5 bases). From germline, CDR1 is SNHLY and CDR2 FYNNEI. The CDR3 consists of 17 residues. The germline V and J ends were trimmed by 7 bases and 0 bases, with 18 bases remaining between them.

The chain couples TRBV4-3 to TRBJ1-5, with a tentative D call TRBD1 (6 bases). V lost 4 bases to trimming and J lost 0 bases, with 10 bases between them. The CDR3 totals 15 residues. CDR1 and CDR2 (germline): LGHNA, YSLEER. The CDR3 region has the DNA TGCGCCAGCAGCCGAGAGGGGGGTAGCAATCAGCCCCAGCATTTT. This sequence encodes CASSREGGSNQPQHF.

The rearrangement joins TRBV28 to TRBJ2-3; 10 bases line up with TRBD2. The CDR3 covers 13 residues. V shed 4 bases and J 14 bases; nucleotides not matched to a gene: 9. Germline V lookup: CDR1 MDHEN, CDR2 SYDVKM. CDR3 in amino acids: CASSSSPGTSVYF. The CDR3 DNA is TGTGCCAGCAGTTCATCACCCGGGACTAGCGTGTATTTT.

The chain recombines TRBV2 with TRBJ1-2; no definite D call. Trimming removed 10 bases at V and 7 bases at J, with 19 bases between. The V gene's germline CDR1 is SNHLY and CDR2 FYNNEI. The CDR3 length is 13 residues. The CDR3 nucleotides are TGTGCCACCTCCTTCTTTCCTGGTAGTGGCTACACCTTC. It codes for CATSFFPGSGYTF.

This clone was seen a few times. The V gene is TRBV4-2, the J gene TRBJ2-7; 8 bases align to TRBD1. The germline gives CDR1 LGHNA, CDR2 YNFKEQ. CDR3 length: 18 residues. V was pared by 0 bases and J by 2 bases, with 12 bases of the junction left unmatched. CDR3 sequence: CASSQDLGTGGTPYEQYF. The CDR3 region has the DNA TGTGCCAGCAGCCAAGATCTCGGGACAGGCGGAACTCCCTACGAGCAGTACTTC.

J is TRBJ1-1 and V is TRBV6-9; no definite D call. Germline V CDR1 and CDR2: MNHGY, SVAAGI. V dropped 2 bases and J dropped 1 base, with 5 bases sitting between them. There are 13 residues in the CDR3. CDR3 protein: CASSYEGNTEAFF. CDR3 DNA: TGTGCCAGCAGTTATGAGGGGAACACTGAAGCTTTCTTT.

This sequence joins TRBV10-3 and TRBJ2-2, with TRBD2 as a possible D gene (5 bases). CDR3 size: 18 residues. V was pared by 0 bases and J by 4 bases, with 18 bases between. CDR1 and CDR2 from the germline V gene are ENHRY and SYGVKD. CDR3 residues: CAISESRLGRAGTGELFF. CDR3 in DNA: TGTGCCATCAGTGAGTCGAGATTAGGGCGGGCCGGCACCGGGGAGCTGTTTTTT.

The chain employs TRBV4-1 and TRBJ2-5, with 8 nucleotides matching TRBD2. From germline, CDR1 is MGHRA and CDR2 YSYEKL. The CDR3 has 17 amino acids. Germline trimming cut 0 bases from V and 1 base from J; bases unmatched to any gene: 7. The CDR3, as DNA: TGCGCCAGCAGCCAAGATGGGGCGGGAGGACCCCAAGAGACCCAGTACTTC. This translates into CASSQDGAGGPQETQYF.

V and J are TRBV5-5 and TRBJ2-3; D unclear. This CDR3 is 15 amino acids long. Germline V CDR1 and CDR2: SGHKS, YYEKEE (reference sequence). With 0 bases removed from V and 2 bases from J, the gap between germline ends came to 10 bases. The CDR3 spells CASSLVDTLTDTQYF. The CDR3 DNA reads TGTGCCAGCAGCTTGGTAGACACTCTCACAGATACGCAGTATTTT.

V and J are TRBV12-1 and TRBJ2-3; TRBD2, the D gene given by the table, was not confirmed from the DNA. TRBV12-1 is a pseudogene segment. This CDR3 has 19 residues. The DNA of the CDR3 is TGTGCCAGCAGCCTAGAAAACTTCGGGACTAGCGGGCGCACAGATACGCAGTATTTT. Protein: CASSLENFGTSGRTDTQYF.

This chain joins TRBV6-1 and TRBJ1-1, with D unresolved. V shed 3 bases and J shed 1 base, with 12 bases lying between them. The CDR3 has 15 residues. Germline CDR1 is MNHNS and CDR2 is SASEGT. The DNA of the CDR3 is TGTGCCAGCAGTGATAACTTTGCCCAGAACACTGAAGCTTTCTTT. This encodes CASSDNFAQNTEAFF.

This chain links TRBV12-3 or TRBV12-4 with TRBJ1-1, with D perhaps TRBD1 (5 bases). The CDR3 contains 11 residues. V was clipped by 2 bases and J by 11 bases, with 9 bases between them. The CDR3 is CASSLRGTAFF. DNA for the CDR3: TGTGCCAGCAGTTTAAGGGGAACCGCTTTCTTT.

This rearrangement joins TRBV6-5 to TRBJ2-6, with D possibly TRBD1 on 5 matching bases. The CDR3 spans 15 residues. Germline lookup yields CDR1 MNHEY and CDR2 SVGAGI. Trimming left V 7 bases short and J 0 bases short, with 10 bases between. The DNA for the CDR3 is TGTGCCAGCACAACAGGCGGCTCTGGGGCCAACGTCCTGACTTTC. Translation: CASTTGGSGANVLTF.

The chain recombines TRBV29-1 with TRBJ2-5, with a weak D call TRBD2 (6 bases). With 3 bases removed from V and 4 bases from J, the gap between germline ends came to 12 bases. The germline V gene has CDR1 SQVTM and CDR2 ANQGSEA. CDR3 length: 13 amino acids. The chain's CDR3 is CSVELAGRETQYF. In DNA, the CDR3 is TGCAGCGTTGAGCTCGCGGGAAGAGAGACCCAGTACTTC.

The chain joins TRBV9 to TRBJ1-2; perhaps TRBD1 as D (6 bases). Trimming cost V 4 bases and J 7 bases, with 14 bases left between them. The V gene's germline CDR1 is SGDLS and CDR2 YYNGEE. The CDR3 consists of 13 residues. Here the CDR3 reads CASSTIQGGGYTF. The DNA of the CDR3 is TGTGCCAGCAGCACCATACAGGGTGGTGGCTACACCTTC.

The genes are TRBV5-1 and TRBJ2-2; 10 bases align to TRBD2. V lost 5 bases, J lost 7 bases, and 8 bases stayed unmatched. The germline gives CDR1 SGHRS, CDR2 YFSETQ. The CDR3 length is 15 residues. The CDR3 DNA is TGCGCCAGCAGTCCGGGACTAGCGTTTATCGGGGAGCTGTTTTTT. Protein product: CASSPGLAFIGELFF.

This chain's CDR3 is CASSGTLAKNIQYF. CDR3 sequence (DNA): TGTGCCAGCAGCGGGACTTTAGCCAAAAACATTCAGTACTTC. V is TRBV2 and J is TRBJ2-4, with a tentative D call TRBD2 (6 bases). Per the germline V gene, CDR1 is SNHLY and CDR2 is FYNNEI. Trimming shortened V by 6 bases and J by 0 bases, and 9 bases separated the two germline ends. The CDR3 totals 14 residues.

This chain connects TRBV27 to TRBJ1-2; tentative D call: TRBD1 (6 bases). CDR3 length equals 13 residues. Deletions cut 5 bases from V and 8 bases from J, with 15 bases between. CDR1 is MNHEY, CDR2 SMNVEV, per germline (reference sequence). CDR3 loop: CASSPDRLQGYTF. DNA of the CDR3: TGTGCCAGCAGTCCGGACAGATTGCAGGGCTACACCTTC.

This clone was seen only once. The chain combines TRBV7-3 with TRBJ1-1, with TRBD1 identical over 7 bases. The germline CDR1 and CDR2 sequences are SGHTA and FQGTGA. The CDR3 loop spans 16 amino acids. Trimming took 5 bases from V and 6 from J; bases not matched to a gene: 15. The CDR3 loop reads CASSTTGILRISEAFF. In DNA form, the CDR3 reads TGTGCCAGCAGCACGACAGGGATTCTACGTATTTCTGAAGCTTTCTTT.

The chain combines TRBV9 with TRBJ1-3; D gene ambiguous. CDR1 is SGDLS and CDR2 is YYNGEE in the germline V gene. Trimming cost V 0 bases and J 1 base, with 5 bases left between them. The CDR3 spans 14 residues. CDR3 DNA: TGTGCCAGCAGCGTAGATGTATCTGGAAACACCATATATTTT. Its translation: CASSVDVSGNTIYF.

This chain connects TRBV19 to TRBJ2-5; weak D call: TRBD1 (5 bases). The CDR3 extends over 11 amino acids. The V end lost 7 bases, the J end lost 10 bases, and 13 bases lay between the germline ends. Germline V gives CDR1 LNHDA, CDR2 SQIVND (reference sequence). The CDR3, as DNA: TGTGCCAGTACCGACCAGGGTGGCCAGTACTTC. This encodes CASTDQGGQYF.

This clone has more than one count but fewer than ten. The chain has TRBV6-5 and TRBJ1-4, with 8 bases that match TRBD1. V gave up 6 bases and J gave up 8 bases; unmatched junction bases: 11. The CDR3 spans 15 residues. Germline V gene lookup returns CDR1 MNHEY and CDR2 SVGAGI. CDR3 in amino acids: CASSMLQGVREKLFF. As DNA, the CDR3 is TGTGCCAGCAGCATGCTACAGGGGGTTCGGGAAAAACTGTTTTTT.

The chain recombines TRBV11-2 with TRBJ2-2; 12 nucleotides line up with TRBD2. The CDR3 consists of 16 residues. V lost 1 base to trimming and J lost 5 bases; unmatched junction nucleotides: 2. Germline CDR1 and CDR2: SGHAT and FQNNGV. Here the CDR3 DNA reads TGTGCCAGCAGCTTAGGGCTAGCGGGAGGGACCGGGGAGCTGTTTTTT. This encodes CASSLGLAGGTGELFF.

The V gene is TRBV2, the J gene TRBJ1-1; perhaps TRBD1 as D (5 bases). Looked up from germline, CDR1 is SNHLY and CDR2 is FYNNEI. The CDR3 has 13 residues. Trimming stripped 5 bases from V and 1 base from J, with 8 bases between. The CDR3 is CASSRQRNTEAFF. The CDR3, as DNA: TGTGCCAGCAGTCGACAGAGGAACACTGAAGCTTTCTTT. Full variable domain (remainder filled in from reference TRBV2 and TRBJ1-1): EPEVTQTPSHQVTQMGQEVILRCVPISNHLYFYWYRQILGQKVEFLVSFYNNEISEKSEIFDDQFSVERPDGSNFTLKIRSTKLEDSAMYFCASSRQRNTEAFFGQGTRLTVV.

This clone was found a few times. J is TRBJ1-1 and V is TRBV12-3 or TRBV12-4, with D perhaps TRBD1 (5 bases). V lost 7 bases and J lost 5, with 14 bases in between. There are 13 residues in the CDR3. CDR3 DNA sequence: TGTGCCAGCACCGTCCAGGGTTTGACTGAAGCTTTCTTT. Residues: CASTVQGLTEAFF.

This clone was seen once. This chain links TRBV11-2 with TRBJ2-2, with D possibly being TRBD2 (5 bases). CDR1 is SGHAT, CDR2 FQNNGV, per germline. The CDR3 loop spans 16 amino acids. Trimming took off 2 bases at V and 6 bases at J, with 16 bases between the two ends. The CDR3 loop is CASSLMGVLSAGELFF. The CDR3 DNA sequence: TGTGCCAGCAGCTTAATGGGAGTCCTCTCGGCCGGGGAGCTGTTTTTT.